A selection of T cell receptor beta chains follows, all from one sample in a study of blood T cells in healthy people across ages. One entry per CDR3 protein, called by TCRdb with MiXCR from the 5' RACE reads. The sample shows 1.2 million to 1.5 million distinct CDR3 sequences, approximately 59% of them seen only once. The sample taken for sequencing was blood. These receptors were collected from a man aged 18 to 29 in good health. Both conserved end residues are part of each CDR3. D genes are given only for firm matches. Only some rows state a clone size, as once, few, many or a class for expanded clones.

v_call	clone_size	d_call	j_call	cdr3_aa	cdr3_nt
TRBV15	.	.	TRBJ2-7	CATSRETGGWYEQYF	TGTGCCACCAGCAGAGAGACAGGAGGGTGGTACGAGCAGTACTTC
TRBV6-6	.	.	TRBJ2-3	CASSPWAGTLTDTQYF	TGTGCCAGCAGTCCATGGGCCGGGACCCTCACAGATACGCAGTATTTT
TRBV7-9	.	.	TRBJ2-6	CASSLGQNSGANVLTF	TGTGCCAGCAGCTTAGGGCAGAACTCTGGGGCCAACGTCCTGACTTTC
TRBV28	.	.	TRBJ1-2	CASSLGIGRQVFYGYTF	TGTGCCAGCAGTCTCGGTATAGGAAGACAGGTCTTCTATGGCTACACCTTC
TRBV11-2	.	.	TRBJ2-7	CASSLWEAPGLEQYF	TGTGCCAGCAGCTTGTGGGAGGCCCCGGGATTGGAGCAGTACTTC
TRBV5-1	.	TRBD2	TRBJ2-7	CASSLAGGRDYEQYF	TGCGCCAGCAGCTTGGCTGGCGGGAGAGACTACGAGCAGTACTTC
TRBV2	few	.	TRBJ2-1	CASEKGDNEQFF	TGTGCCAGCGAAAAGGGAGACAATGAGCAGTTCTTC
TRBV2	.	.	TRBJ2-6	CASSEARPGWGARANVLTF	TGTGCCAGCAGTGAAGCGCGTCCAGGGTGGGGGGCCCGAGCCAACGTCCTGACTTTC
TRBV10-3	.	TRBD2	TRBJ2-3	CAIRYSGSTDTQYF	TGTGCCATCAGATATAGCGGGTCCACAGATACGCAGTATTTT
TRBV5-6	.	.	TRBJ2-6	CASSFEFTGGANVLTF	TGTGCCAGCAGCTTTGAGTTCACGGGAGGGGCCAACGTCCTGACTTTC
TRBV6-6	.	TRBD2	TRBJ2-3	CASSTRLAGGPTDTQYF	TGTGCCAGCAGTACCAGACTAGCGGGAGGCCCCACAGATACGCAGTATTTT
TRBV7-8	.	.	TRBJ2-3	CASMERLAHSTDTQYF	TGTGCCAGCATGGAGAGGCTAGCCCATTCCACGGATACGCAGTATTTT
TRBV5-1	.	TRBD2	TRBJ2-3	CASSPRLAGGASDTQYF	TGCGCCAGCAGCCCGAGACTAGCGGGGGGGGCATCTGATACGCAGTATTTT
TRBV27	.	.	TRBJ2-7	CAGSVQGGSYEQYF	TGTGCCGGCAGTGTCCAGGGTGGATCATACGAGCAGTACTTC
TRBV7-2	.	.	TRBJ2-5	CASSVLGVGETQYF	TGTGCCAGCAGCGTCCTAGGGGTGGGAGAGACCCAGTACTTC
TRBV20-1	.	.	TRBJ1-2	CSARPHEGAYGYTF	TGCAGTGCCCGTCCCCACGAGGGAGCCTATGGCTACACCTTC
TRBV11-2	.	.	TRBJ2-7	CASSAGSPLEQYF	TGTGCCAGCAGCGCGGGGTCCCCCCTCGAGCAGTACTTC
TRBV3-1	.	.	TRBJ2-4	CASSQERRQKNIQYF	TGTGCCAGCAGCCAAGAAAGGCGCCAAAAAAACATTCAGTACTTC
TRBV4-1	.	.	TRBJ1-4	CASSQDPGGEKLFF	TGCGCCAGCAGCCAAGATCCGGGGGGCGAAAAACTGTTTTTT
TRBV5-1	.	.	TRBJ2-7	CASSPSTGPRRNEQYF	TGCGCCAGCAGCCCATCGACGGGGCCCAGACGTAACGAGCAGTACTTC
TRBV7-2	.	TRBD2	TRBJ2-7	CASSPLPGGVYEQYF	TGTGCCAGCAGTCCATTACCGGGGGGAGTATACGAGCAGTACTTC
TRBV4-2	.	TRBD1	TRBJ1-2	CASSQASNRGQGYTF	TGTGCCAGCAGCCAGGCTTCAAACAGGGGGCAGGGCTACACCTTC
TRBV6-1	.	TRBD1	TRBJ1-1	CASLDRVGTEAFF	TGTGCCAGCCTGGACAGGGTGGGCACTGAAGCTTTCTTT
TRBV7-2	few	TRBD1	TRBJ1-2	CASSAGTGRNYGYTF	TGTGCCAGCAGCGCCGGGACAGGGAGGAACTATGGTTACACCTTC
TRBV5-1	.	.	TRBJ1-2	CASSLDTGKRGYTF	TGCGCCAGCAGCCTAGACACAGGGAAACGCGGCTACACCTTC
TRBV20-1	.	.	TRBJ2-7	CSASSTRTGEQYF	TGCAGTGCTAGCAGTACTAGAACGGGCGAGCAGTACTTC
TRBV4-1	.	TRBD2	TRBJ2-5	CASSQGRGTTQETQYF	TGCGCCAGCAGCCAAGGACGGGGGACTACGCAAGAGACCCAGTACTTC
TRBV7-2	.	TRBD1	TRBJ2-7	CASSDRGQELYEQYF	TGTGCCAGCAGCGACCGGGGACAGGAACTGTACGAGCAGTACTTC
TRBV20-1	.	.	TRBJ2-7	CSAYSGENSYEQYF	TGCAGTGCCTATTCCGGGGAAAACTCCTACGAGCAGTACTTC
TRBV12-3/TRBV12-4	.	.	TRBJ2-7	CASAETSHEQYF	TGTGCCAGCGCCGAGACCTCCCACGAGCAGTACTTC
TRBV29-1	few	TRBD1	TRBJ2-5	CSVAGQGYQETQYF	TGCAGCGTGGCGGGACAGGGGTACCAAGAGACCCAGTACTTC
TRBV11-2	.	.	TRBJ1-1	CASSSGGSEAFF	TGTGCCAGCAGTTCTGGGGGCTCTGAAGCTTTCTTT
TRBV6-5	few	.	TRBJ2-6	CASSQQSGANVLTF	TGTGCCAGCAGTCAACAATCTGGGGCCAACGTCCTGACTTTC
TRBV6-1	.	TRBD1	TRBJ1-2	CASSATMTGNYGYTF	TGTGCCAGCAGTGCCACTATGACAGGGAACTATGGCTACACCTTC
TRBV9	.	TRBD1	TRBJ2-5	CASSPYGTGGSQETQYF	TGTGCCAGCAGTCCATACGGGACAGGGGGGTCCCAAGAGACCCAGTACTTC
TRBV12-3/TRBV12-4	.	TRBD1	TRBJ1-2	CASSSGTGARGGYTF	TGTGCCAGCAGTTCGGGAACAGGGGCCCGGGGTGGCTACACCTTC
TRBV29-1	.	.	TRBJ2-1	CSVHTSSYNEQFF	TGCAGCGTTCACACGAGCTCCTACAATGAGCAGTTCTTC
TRBV13	.	.	TRBJ2-7	CASSWTGGGLNEQYF	TGTGCCAGCAGCTGGACGGGAGGGGGCCTTAACGAGCAGTACTTC
TRBV6-5	few	TRBD1	TRBJ2-7	CASSLWDRTYEQYF	TGTGCCAGCAGTCTCTGGGACAGGACCTACGAGCAGTACTTC
TRBV12-3/TRBV12-4	few	.	TRBJ2-5	CASTLTGLYEEQYF	TGTGCCAGCACCCTTACGGGACTGTATGAGGAGCAGTACTTC
TRBV9	.	.	TRBJ2-3	CASSLQVGHTDTQYF	TGTGCCAGCAGCCTTCAGGTCGGACACACAGATACGCAGTATTTT
TRBV27	.	TRBD1	TRBJ1-2	CASRALRQGIGYTF	TGTGCCAGCAGGGCCCTCCGACAGGGGATCGGCTACACCTTC
TRBV5-1	.	.	TRBJ2-5	CASSSPYLGEETQYF	TGCGCCAGCAGCTCCCCGTACCTAGGCGAAGAGACCCAGTACTTC
TRBV6-2/TRBV6-3	once	.	TRBJ2-3	CASSTTGASDTQYF	TGTGCCAGCAGTACCACCGGGGCATCAGATACGCAGTATTTT
TRBV5-1	.	.	TRBJ1-1	CASSLEGSRLNTEAFF	TGCGCCAGCAGCTTGGAGGGGTCGCGGTTGAACACTGAAGCTTTCTTT
TRBV20-1	.	TRBD2	TRBJ2-7	CSARVLVAGRYEQYF	TGCAGTGCTAGAGTATTGGTAGCGGGGAGATACGAGCAGTACTTC
TRBV7-2	few	.	TRBJ1-1	CASSLGGRLNTEAFF	TGTGCCAGCAGCTTAGGGGGCAGGCTGAACACTGAAGCTTTCTTT
TRBV29-1	.	TRBD1	TRBJ1-4	CSVPGRQGQREKLFF	TGCAGCGTCCCAGGGCGACAGGGGCAGAGGGAAAAACTGTTTTTT